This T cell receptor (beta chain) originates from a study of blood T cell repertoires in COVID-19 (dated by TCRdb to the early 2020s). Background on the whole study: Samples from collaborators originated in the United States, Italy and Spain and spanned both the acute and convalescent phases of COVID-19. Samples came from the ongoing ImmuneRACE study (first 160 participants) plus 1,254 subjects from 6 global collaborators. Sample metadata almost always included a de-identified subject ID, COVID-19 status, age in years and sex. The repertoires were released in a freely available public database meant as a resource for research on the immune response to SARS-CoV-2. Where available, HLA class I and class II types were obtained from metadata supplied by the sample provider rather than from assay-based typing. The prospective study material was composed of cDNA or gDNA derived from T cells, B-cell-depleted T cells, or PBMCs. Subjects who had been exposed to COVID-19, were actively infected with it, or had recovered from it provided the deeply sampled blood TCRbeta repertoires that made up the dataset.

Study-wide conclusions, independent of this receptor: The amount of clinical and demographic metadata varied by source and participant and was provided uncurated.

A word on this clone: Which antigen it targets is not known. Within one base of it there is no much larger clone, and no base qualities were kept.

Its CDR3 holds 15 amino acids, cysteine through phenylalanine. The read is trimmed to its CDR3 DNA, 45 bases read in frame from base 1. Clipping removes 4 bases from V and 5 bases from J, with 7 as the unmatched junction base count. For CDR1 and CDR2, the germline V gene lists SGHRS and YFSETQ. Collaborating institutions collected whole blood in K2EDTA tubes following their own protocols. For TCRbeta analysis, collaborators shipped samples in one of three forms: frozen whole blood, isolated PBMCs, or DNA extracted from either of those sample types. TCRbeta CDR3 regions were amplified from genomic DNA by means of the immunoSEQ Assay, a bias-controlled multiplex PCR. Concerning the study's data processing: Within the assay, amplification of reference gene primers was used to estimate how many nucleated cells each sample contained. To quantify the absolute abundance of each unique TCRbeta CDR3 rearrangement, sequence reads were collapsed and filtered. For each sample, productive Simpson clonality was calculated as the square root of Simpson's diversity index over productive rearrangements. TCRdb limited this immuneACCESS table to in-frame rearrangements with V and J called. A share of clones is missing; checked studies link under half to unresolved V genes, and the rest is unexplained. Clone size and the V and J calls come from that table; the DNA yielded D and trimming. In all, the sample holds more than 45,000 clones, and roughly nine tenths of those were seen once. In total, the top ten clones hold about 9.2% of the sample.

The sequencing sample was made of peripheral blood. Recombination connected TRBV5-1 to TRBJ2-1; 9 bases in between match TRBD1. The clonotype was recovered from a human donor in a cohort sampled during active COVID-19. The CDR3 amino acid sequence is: CASSEGTGRDNEQFF. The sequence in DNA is TGCGCCAGCAGCGAGGGGACAGGGCGGGACAATGAGCAGTTCTTC.